A single TCR beta chain is shown here with its context. Some clones are missing from TCRdb's copy, which holds only in-frame ones; the method was immunoSEQ multiplex PCR. The table has roughly 76,000 clones, around 80% seen once. CDR1 MNHEY and CDR2 SMNVEV come from the germline V gene (reference sequence). CDR3 length: 16 residues. J lost 0 bases, V lost 5 bases, and 3 bases had no gene match. This record comes from a study of T cells in localized non-small cell lung cancer. This chain uses TRBV27 with TRBJ2-3, with 12 bases that match TRBD2. The starting material was PBMCs, obtained before any cancer treatment. This clonotype originated in a man aged 40-75 years with stage II squamous cell lung carcinoma. The CDR3 DNA follows: TGTGCCAGCAGTCCAGGACTAGCGGGGAGCACAGATACGCAGTATTTT. Its translation: CASSPGLAGSTDTQYF.